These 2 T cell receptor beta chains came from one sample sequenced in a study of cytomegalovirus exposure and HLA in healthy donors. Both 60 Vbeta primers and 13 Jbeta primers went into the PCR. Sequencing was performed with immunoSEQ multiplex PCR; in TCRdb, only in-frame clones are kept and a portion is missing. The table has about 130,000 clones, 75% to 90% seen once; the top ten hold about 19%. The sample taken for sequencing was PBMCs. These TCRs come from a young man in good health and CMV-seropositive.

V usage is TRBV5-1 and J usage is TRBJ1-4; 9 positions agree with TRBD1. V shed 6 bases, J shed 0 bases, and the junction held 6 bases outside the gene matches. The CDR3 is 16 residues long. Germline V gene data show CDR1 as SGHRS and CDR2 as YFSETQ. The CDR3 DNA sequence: TGCGCCAGCAAGGTACAGGGGGCGGCAACTAATGAAAAACTGTTTTTT. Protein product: CASKVQGAATNEKLFF.

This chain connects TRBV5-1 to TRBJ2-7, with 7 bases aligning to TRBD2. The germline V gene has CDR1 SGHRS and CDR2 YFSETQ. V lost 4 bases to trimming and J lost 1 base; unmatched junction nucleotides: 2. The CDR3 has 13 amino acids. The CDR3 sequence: CASSRGGSYEQYF. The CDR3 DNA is TGCGCCAGCAGCCGGGGAGGGTCCTACGAGCAGTACTTC.